The 31 T cell receptor beta chains in this list originate from one sample, sequenced in a study of T-cell reconstitution after alpha-beta-depleted transplantation in children. Preparation of the TCRbeta library was carried out with unique molecular identifiers. TCRdb ran MiXCR on the PCR reads and lists one entry per CDR3 protein. Counted here are around 600,000 distinct CDR3 sequences, more than 9% occurring once; the ten biggest clones make up less than 5%. The specimen comprised PBMCs from the stem cell graft donor, sampled from the stem cell graft. These receptors all come from a human donor who donated a stem cell graft to a child with acute myeloid leukemia.

This clonotype showed up many times. The CDR3 here is CSAEGGVQETQYF. The CDR3 coding sequence is TGCAGCGCTGAGGGTGGGGTCCAAGAGACCCAGTACTTC. This chain uses TRBV29-1 with TRBJ2-5; perhaps TRBD2 as D (5 bases). The ends were cut back, 7 bases at V and 1 base at J, with 13 bases in the middle. The CDR3 has 13 amino acids. The V gene's germline CDR1 is SQVTM and CDR2 ANQGSEA. The whole variable domain, filled in from reference TRBV29-1 and TRBJ2-5, reads SAVISQKPSRDICQRGTSLTIQCQVDSQVTMMFWYRQQPGQSLTLIATANQGSEATYESGFVIDKFPISRPNLTFSTLTVSNMSPEDSSIYLCSAEGGVQETQYFGPGTRLLVL.

This clonotype was counted at least ten times. V usage is TRBV12-3 or TRBV12-4 and J usage is TRBJ1-2; D unclear. The CDR3 loop spans 13 amino acids. V lost 5 bases and J lost 4, with 11 bases in between. CDR3 nucleotides: TGTGCCAGCAGTCCGACACCCGTCTATGGCTACACCTTC. Its translation: CASSPTPVYGYTF.

This clonotype occurred a few times. V gene TRBV29-1 combines with J gene TRBJ2-1, with D possibly called TRBD1 or TRBD2 (5 bases each). Germline values: CDR1 SQVTM, CDR2 ANQGSEA. The CDR3 is 17 amino acids. With 4 bases removed from V and 1 base from J, the gap between germline ends came to 20 bases. As DNA, the CDR3 is TGCAGCGTTGGCCGGGGTCGGGCAAAGGGGTCCTACAATGAGCAGTTCTTC. Its translation is CSVGRGRAKGSYNEQFF.

The chain combines TRBV4-3 with TRBJ1-5, with 8 bases identical to TRBD1. Germline values: CDR1 LGHNA, CDR2 YSLEER. CDR3 size: 14 residues. V was pared by 2 bases and J by 8 bases, with 5 bases of the junction left unmatched. This CDR3 is CASSQSDRDEPQHF. The CDR3 nucleotides read TGCGCCAGCAGCCAATCGGACAGGGATGAGCCCCAGCATTTT.

This clonotype came up many times. The chain joins TRBV15 to TRBJ2-4; tentatively, D is TRBD2 (5 bases). The CDR3 length is 17 residues. The V end lost 1 base, the J end lost 0 bases, and 13 bases lay between the germline ends. Germline lookup yields CDR1 LNHNV and CDR2 YYDKDF (reference sequence). The CDR3 region has the DNA TGTGCCACCAGCAGAGTTGGGGAGACCTTAGCCAAAAACATTCAGTACTTC. Its translation: CATSRVGETLAKNIQYF.

The rearrangement joins TRBV6-1 to TRBJ2-7, with D possibly TRBD2 on 6 matching bases. Per the germline V gene, CDR1 is MNHNS and CDR2 is SASEGT. V lost 8 bases, J lost 0 bases, and 17 bases lay in between. This CDR3 region has 15 residues. CDR3 sequence: CASRGGAGVSYEQYF. Here the CDR3 DNA reads TGTGCCAGCCGTGGCGGGGCAGGAGTCTCCTACGAGCAGTACTTC.

This clonotype was counted ten times or more. The V gene is TRBV4-3, the J gene TRBJ2-1, with 7 bases that match TRBD1. Germline assignment: CDR1 LGHNA and CDR2 YSLEER. This CDR3 comprises 15 residues. V was pared by 3 bases and J by 0 bases, with 2 bases of the junction left unmatched. The CDR3 bases are TGCGCCAGCAGCCAGGGACAGAGCTCCTACAATGAGCAGTTCTTC. Translated, it gives CASSQGQSSYNEQFF.

This clonotype was detected only a few times. This chain uses TRBV27 with TRBJ2-7, with D unclear. Germline lookup yields CDR1 MNHEY and CDR2 SMNVEV (reference sequence). V was pared by 5 bases and J by 2 bases, with 13 bases between. The CDR3 is 14 amino acids. The CDR3 nucleotides read TGTGCCAGCAGTCATACAGACCGTCCCTACGAGCAGTACTTC. Translation gives CASSHTDRPYEQYF.

This clonotype was picked up a small number of times. V gene TRBV7-9 combines with J gene TRBJ2-1; possible D gene TRBD2, 6 bases. The CDR3 loop spans 17 amino acids. V lost 1 base, J lost 4 bases, and 17 bases lay in between. CDR1 is SEHNR, CDR2 FQNEAQ, per germline (reference sequence). CDR3 protein: CASSLGGLAGLYNEQFF. CDR3 bases: TGTGCCAGCAGCTTAGGTGGTCTCGCGGGGCTATACAATGAGCAGTTCTTC.

The V call is TRBV12-3 or TRBV12-4, the J call TRBJ2-5, with D possibly being TRBD1 (6 bases). This CDR3 has 14 amino acids. The germline V and J ends were trimmed by 7 bases and 4 bases, with 16 bases remaining between them. The CDR3 nucleotides read TGTGCCAGCAACCATAACAGGGCCCGAGAGACCCAGTACTTC. Amino acids: CASNHNRARETQYF.

This clonotype was recorded a few times. The gene calls are TRBV7-2 and TRBJ2-7; D is ambiguous. The CDR3 is made up of 14 amino acids. Looked up from germline, CDR1 is SGHTA and CDR2 is FQGNSA. With 4 bases removed from V and 0 bases from J, the gap between germline ends came to 10 bases. CDR3 sequence: CASSSDLYSYEQYF. DNA for the CDR3: TGTGCCAGCAGCTCTGACCTTTACTCCTACGAGCAGTACTTC.

This clonotype was counted at least ten times. The chain uses TRBV27 and TRBJ2-3; 10 nucleotides match TRBD2. V lost 6 bases, J lost 2 bases, and 5 bases stayed unmatched. Germline V lookup: CDR1 MNHEY, CDR2 SMNVEV (reference sequence). The CDR3 is made up of 15 amino acids. The CDR3 coding sequence is TGTGCCAGCAGCCCAGCGGGAGGGCCCACAGATACGCAGTATTTT. Translating it yields CASSPAGGPTDTQYF.

The V call is TRBV3-1, the J call TRBJ2-5; possible D gene TRBD2, 5 bases. Trimming pared 1 base from V and 2 bases from J, leaving 8 bases between. Germline V gene data show CDR1 as LGHDT and CDR2 as YNNKEL (reference sequence). The CDR3 spans 14 residues. Written as DNA, the CDR3 is TGTGCCAGCAGCCAAGTGTGGAGGCAAGAGACCCAGTACTTC. Its protein product is CASSQVWRQETQYF.

Regarding this clonotype: A much larger clone differs from this one at a single base, so this may be a read error. The CDR3 ends on some other residue instead of the conserved phenylalanine or tryptophan, so this is likely a read error. The V gene is TRBV29-1, the J gene TRBJ1-1, with D unclear. Trimming took 3 bases from V and 2 from J, leaving 1 base between them. CDR1 is SQVTM and CDR2 is ANQGSEA in the germline V gene. This CDR3 has 10 residues. CDR3 sequence reads: CSVDNTEAFS. The CDR3 DNA reads TGCAGCGTTGATAACACTGAAGCTTTCTCT.

The V call is TRBV5-6, the J call TRBJ2-3, with 11 bases lining up with TRBD1. The CDR3 spans 17 residues. V shed 4 bases, J shed 3 bases, and the junction held 10 bases outside the gene matches. Germline V lookup: CDR1 SGHDT, CDR2 YYEEEE. The CDR3: CASSPIKDRGRTDTQYF. The CDR3 nucleotides read TGTGCCAGCAGCCCTATAAAGGACAGGGGGCGAACAGATACGCAGTATTTT.

This clonotype was counted a few times. The V and J genes are TRBV10-3 and TRBJ2-3; 11 bases agree with TRBD1. The germline gives CDR1 ENHRY, CDR2 SYGVKD. The length of the CDR3 is 16 residues. J was trimmed by 2 bases and V by 6 bases; bases with no gene match: 7. CDR3 nucleotide sequence: TGTGCCATCAGGAGCGGGACAGGGGGGCCCACAGATACGCAGTATTTT. Translated, it gives CAIRSGTGGPTDTQYF.

This clonotype occurred a few times. The genes are TRBV12-3 or TRBV12-4 and TRBJ1-2; possibly TRBD1 for D (6 bases). The CDR3 totals 14 residues. The ends were cut back, 5 bases at V and 4 bases at J, with 14 bases in the middle. Written as DNA, the CDR3 is TGTGCCAGCAGTATTGGGGGCAGATTCTATGGCTACACCTTC. It is translated as CASSIGGRFYGYTF.

This clonotype has at least ten counts. CDR3 sequence reads: CASSPTGRGNYGYTF. The CDR3 DNA sequence: TGTGCCAGCAGCCCGACAGGAAGGGGCAACTATGGCTACACCTTC. The chain joins TRBV28 to TRBJ1-2, with a possible D match to TRBD1 (6 bases). V was trimmed by 6 bases and J by 2 bases, leaving 16 bases between them. Germline V gives CDR1 MDHEN, CDR2 SYDVKM. The CDR3 length is 15 residues.

This clonotype appeared many times. V usage is TRBV29-1 and J usage is TRBJ2-7; 7 bases are shared with TRBD2. Unmatched junction bases numbered 3, after V lost 7 bases and J lost 0 bases. Germline CDR1 and CDR2: SQVTM and ANQGSEA. The CDR3 length is 12 residues. The CDR3, as DNA: TGCAGCGCCGGGGGGAGCTCCTACGAGCAGTACTTC. Its translation: CSAGGSSYEQYF.

Many counts were recorded for this clonotype. The chain joins TRBV20-1 to TRBJ2-3; 10 nucleotides line up with TRBD2. V shed 3 bases, J shed 3 bases, and the junction held 3 bases outside the gene matches. The length of the CDR3 is 14 residues. Germline V gene lookup returns CDR1 DFQATT and CDR2 SNEGSKA (reference sequence). CDR3 amino acids: CSARSAGGTDTQYF. In nucleotides, the CDR3 is TGCAGTGCTAGGTCAGCGGGAGGGACAGATACGCAGTATTTT.

The chain has TRBV20-1 and TRBJ1-5; tentative D call: TRBD1 (6 bases). V was pared by 0 bases and J by 4 bases, with 19 bases between. The germline V gene encodes CDR1 DFQATT and CDR2 SNEGSKA (reference sequence). CDR3 size: 17 residues. In DNA, the CDR3 is TGCAGTGCTAGAGATTCCCTTAAAGGGGGGAATAATCAGCCCCAGCATTTT. Amino acid sequence: CSARDSLKGGNNQPQHF.

The chain links TRBV12-3 or TRBV12-4 to TRBJ2-3; possible D gene TRBD1, 5 bases. The V end lost 4 bases, the J end lost 2 bases, and 16 bases lay between the germline ends. The CDR3 sequence is 16 residues long. The CDR3 region has the DNA TGTGCCAGCAGTTCCCGGACACCCACTCTCACAGATACGCAGTATTTT. It translates to CASSSRTPTLTDTQYF.

The genes are TRBV28 and TRBJ2-7; 10 bases align to TRBD2. Germline assignment: CDR1 MDHEN and CDR2 SYDVKM. J lost 4 bases, V lost 6 bases, and 9 bases had no gene match. This CDR3 comprises 15 residues. The CDR3 protein is CASRPEREGLYEQYF. The CDR3 DNA follows: TGTGCCAGCAGACCTGAGCGGGAGGGCCTATACGAGCAGTACTTC.

Of note for this clonotype: Relative to the germline gene, one junction end is altered; a read error may explain this. The CDR3 bases are TGTGCCACCAGCAGAGGCCCGGGAACGAACACTGAATCTTTCTTT. The encoded protein is CATSRGPGTNTESFF. The V gene is TRBV15, the J gene TRBJ1-1; the D is unclear. This CDR3 spans 15 amino acids. Germline assignment: CDR1 LNHNV and CDR2 YYDKDF (reference sequence). The full variable domain, in which reference TRBV15 and TRBJ1-1 provide the parts outside the CDR3, is DAMVIQNPRYQVTQFGKPVTLSCSQTLNHNVMYWYQQKSSQAPKLLFHYYDKDFNNEADTPDNFQSRRPNTSFCFLDIRSPGLGDTAMYLCATSRGPGTNTESFFGQGTRLTVV.

The chain carries TRBV7-3 and TRBJ2-2; D unresolved. The CDR3 extends over 16 amino acids. Deletions cut 2 bases from V and 0 bases from J, with 10 bases between. The germline V gene encodes CDR1 SGHTA and CDR2 FQGTGA. This CDR3 reads CASSLVPFANTGELFF. The CDR3 bases are TGTGCCAGCAGCTTAGTTCCGTTCGCGAACACCGGGGAGCTGTTTTTT.

This chain uses TRBV3-1 with TRBJ2-1; D is perhaps TRBD2 (6 bases). Germline CDR1 LGHDT, CDR2 YNNKEL (reference sequence). Trimming removed 9 bases from V and 2 bases from J, with 20 bases in between. CDR3 length: 16 residues. The CDR3, as DNA: TGTGCCAGAAACCACCTGGGCGGGAAGCCCTACAATGAGCAGTTCTTC. Translated: CARNHLGGKPYNEQFF.

This clonotype was counted ten times or more. The V gene is TRBV12-3 or TRBV12-4, the J gene TRBJ2-3; D ambiguous. The CDR3 runs to 11 residues. Trimming left V 1 base short and J 12 bases short, with 8 bases between. The CDR3 sequence is CASSLGMSQYF. CDR3 nucleotide sequence: TGTGCCAGCAGTTTAGGGATGTCACAGTATTTT.

This clonotype was detected ten times or more. The V gene is TRBV3-1, the J gene TRBJ2-1; 8 bases agree with TRBD2. There are 14 residues in the CDR3. In germline, CDR1 is LGHDT, CDR2 YNNKEL (reference sequence). V was pared by 4 bases and J by 6 bases, with 5 bases of the junction left unmatched. The CDR3 is CASSRHSGINEQFF. As DNA, the CDR3 is TGTGCCAGCAGCCGTCATAGCGGGATCAATGAGCAGTTCTTC.

V gene TRBV6-2 or TRBV6-3 combines with J gene TRBJ1-1, with 9 nucleotides matching TRBD1. The CDR3 covers 12 residues. Germline V gene sequence: CDR1 MNHEY, CDR2 SVGEGT. V lost 3 bases, J lost 11 bases, and 4 bases stayed unmatched. For the CDR3, the DNA is TGTGCCAGCAGTTATAGGACAGGGGTCGCTTTCTTT. Its protein product is CASSYRTGVAFF.

This clonotype was seen more than once but under ten times. The gene calls are TRBV30 and TRBJ1-6; D gene unclear. The germline V gene has CDR1 GTSNPN and CDR2 SVGIG (reference sequence). This CDR3 has 13 residues. V lost 3 bases to trimming and J lost 10 bases, with 13 bases between them. CDR3 nucleotides: TGTGCCTGGAGGGCAGGAACCGGGTCACCCCTCCACTTT. Translation: CAWRAGTGSPLHF.

There are a few counts of this clonotype. The rearrangement joins TRBV20-1 to TRBJ2-5; the match to TRBD2 covers 7 bases. CDR3 length equals 17 residues. Germline CDR1 is DFQATT and CDR2 is SNEGSKA (reference sequence). V dropped 0 bases and J dropped 2; count of bases not matched to a gene: 12. The CDR3 sequence is CSARDPAGRVKQETQYF. DNA of the CDR3: TGCAGTGCTAGAGATCCAGCGGGAAGGGTTAAACAAGAGACCCAGTACTTC.